The TCR beta chain described here comes from a study of blood T cell repertoires in COVID-19. Some clones are missing from TCRdb's copy, which holds only in-frame ones; the method was immunoSEQ multiplex PCR. The sample lists about 83,000 clones; about 82% were seen once. The specimen sequenced was peripheral blood. This sequence originates from a woman aged 80 or older in a cohort sampled during active or convalescent COVID-19.

CDR3: CASSLAGGGQLSGYTF. The CDR3 coding sequence is TGTGCCAGCAGCTTAGCGGGAGGAGGACAACTCTCTGGCTACACCTTC. The chain uses TRBV7-9 and TRBJ1-2; D may be TRBD1 (5 bases). From germline, CDR1 is SEHNR and CDR2 FQNEAQ (reference sequence). The CDR3 is 16 amino acids. With 0 bases removed from V and 7 bases from J, the gap between germline ends came to 18 bases.